This entry lists 17 T cell receptor beta chains sequenced from one sample in a study of T cells in women clearing cervical HPV infection (dated by TCRdb to the late 2010s). The library was generated by the immunoSEQ multiplex PCR assay. TCRdb mirrors the immuneACCESS table, restricted to in-frame sequences. Some clones are absent from its copies; in checked studies, under half trace to an unresolved V gene, and the reason for the others is unknown. The sample table on file contains some 39,000 clones. About 1.7% of the sample is in the top ten clones. Sequencing input: blood buffy coat. These receptor sequences come from a woman between 18 and 69 years old with a cervical HPV16 infection that either progressed to CIN3+ or cleared (not recorded which).

On this clone itself: Sequencing ends 3 residues short of the CDR3 end; the germline J gene provides the rest. The rearrangement links TRBV19 to TRBJ1-6; D is undetermined. The CDR3 contains 15 residues. Between the trimmed V and J ends, which lost 3 bases and 12 bases, there was a span of 18 bases. Per germline, CDR1 LNHDA and CDR2 SQIVND (reference sequence). CDR3 amino acids: CASSMRQDTLQPLHF. The CDR3 bases that were read are TGTGCCAGTAGTATGAGACAAGATACCCTCCAACCC.

Worth noting for this clone: The read ends 3 residues early relative to the CDR3; the germline J gene fills the gap. The chain couples TRBV7-2 to TRBJ1-1, with D tentatively TRBD1 (6 bases). This CDR3 comprises 15 residues. Looked up from germline, CDR1 is SGHTA and CDR2 is FQGNSA. The V end lost 6 bases, the J end lost 1 base, and 15 bases lay between the germline ends. Here the CDR3 reads CASSPSGHTNTEAFF. The sequenced CDR3 bases are TGTGCCAGCAGTCCTTCGGGACACACGAACACTGAA.

Note on this clone: The read halts 3 residues ahead of the CDR3 end, with the missing end drawn from the germline J gene. The chain is built from TRBV10-3 and TRBJ2-1; perhaps TRBD1 as D (6 bases). The CDR3 sequence is 13 residues long. The germline V gene encodes CDR1 ENHRY and CDR2 SYGVKD. Trimming cost V 4 bases and J 5 bases, with 9 bases left between them. The sequenced part of the CDR3 DNA is TGTGCCATCAGTGGACAGGAGAACAATGAG. Translated: CAISGQENNE. The full CDR3 protein reads CAISGQENNEQFF.

A remark on this clone: The read ends 3 residues shy of where the CDR3 ends; the end is completed using the germline J gene. The V gene is TRBV18, the J gene TRBJ2-4; 8 nucleotides align to TRBD1. The CDR3 totals 15 residues. Germline V gene lookup returns CDR1 KGHSH and CDR2 LQKENI. Incomplete CDR3 DNA: TGTGCCAGCTCCCCCTCCGGGACAGGAAGCTATGGT. Translation gives CASSPSGTGSYG. The whole CDR3 protein reads CASSPSGTGSYGQYF.

CDR3 amino acids: CASSLTGSETQYF. The sequenced part of the CDR3 DNA is TGCGCCAGCAGCTTGACAGGTTCGGAGACC. V usage is TRBV5-1 and J usage is TRBJ2-5; perhaps TRBD1 as D (5 bases). The read terminates 3 residues before the CDR3 end, so the remaining end is supplied by the germline J gene. Germline CDR1 SGHRS, CDR2 YFSETQ. The V end lost 1 base, the J end lost 5 bases, and 9 bases lay between the germline ends. The CDR3 consists of 13 residues. Drawing the rest from reference TRBV5-1 and TRBJ2-5, the complete variable domain is KAGVTQTPRYLIKTRGQQVTLSCSPISGHRSVSWYQQTPGQGLQFLFEYFSETQRNKGNFPGRFSGRQFSNSRSEMNVSTLELGDSALYLCASSLTGSETQYFGPGTRLLVL.

A word on this clone: The read is 3 residues too short to cover the CDR3 end, so that end is filled in from the germline J gene. The V call is TRBV18, the J call TRBJ1-3; possibly TRBD1 for D (5 bases). Looked up from germline, CDR1 is KGHSH and CDR2 is LQKENI. Trimming left V 3 bases short and J 2 bases short, with 17 bases between. The length of the CDR3 is 17 residues. The sequenced part of the CDR3 DNA is TGTGCCAGCTCACCTCAACTTACAGGCAACCCTGGAAACACC. Translating gives CASSPQLTGNPGNT. The CDR3 in full is CASSPQLTGNPGNTIYF.

About this clone: The read falls 3 residues short of the CDR3 end, and the missing part is taken from the germline J gene. The chain couples TRBV9 to TRBJ2-5; weak D call: TRBD2 (5 bases). Trimming took off 7 bases at V and 2 bases at J, with 18 bases between the two ends. Germline CDR1 and CDR2: SGDLS and YYNGEE. The CDR3 totals 15 residues. Partial CDR3 DNA: TGTGCCAGCGGAGAGGGCATCGGAGAACAAGAGACC. Protein sequence: CASGEGIGEQET. The whole CDR3 protein is CASGEGIGEQETQYF.

Comments on this clone: From the germline J gene comes the end of the CDR3, since the read stops 3 residues before it. This rearrangement joins TRBV3-1 (or the pseudogene TRBV3-2) to TRBJ2-2; no clear D. CDR1 is LGHDT, CDR2 YNNKEL, per germline (reference sequence). The V end lost 1 base, the J end lost 9 bases, and 9 bases lay between the germline ends. The CDR3 runs 13 residues. Incomplete CDR3 DNA: TGTGCCAGCAGCCAAGCCTCCGTCCGGGAG. Protein product: CASSQASVRE. The full CDR3 is CASSQASVRELFF.

As regards this clone: The observed sequence ends 3 residues before the CDR3 terminus, with the missing tail filled in from the germline J gene. The chain combines TRBV7-8 with TRBJ1-5; a possible D gene is TRBD1 (6 bases). The CDR3 is made up of 17 amino acids. V was cut by 5 bases and J by 0 bases, with 17 bases left in between. The germline V gene encodes CDR1 SGHVS and CDR2 FQNEAQ. Here the CDR3 reads CASSPGVRGNSNQPQHF. CDR3 DNA, as far as it was read: TGTGCCAGCAGCCCAGGGGTTAGGGGAAATAGCAATCAGCCC.

As regards this clone: Read data end 3 residues before the CDR3 end; the end is taken from the germline J gene. This chain links TRBV6-1 with TRBJ1-2; 7 nucleotides line up with TRBD1. Germline V CDR1 and CDR2: MNHNS, SASEGT. This CDR3 contains 13 residues. J was trimmed by 3 bases and V by 2 bases; bases with no gene match: 0. The chain's CDR3 is CASSEQGDYGYTF. The CDR3 bases that were read are TGTGCCAGCAGTGAACAGGGGGACTATGGC.

With regard to this clone: The CDR3 end falls 3 residues outside the read, so it is completed with the germline J gene. The chain joins TRBV7-9 to TRBJ1-1; the match to TRBD1 covers 7 bases. Trimming took 5 bases from V and 2 from J; bases not matched to a gene: 8. Looked up from germline, CDR1 is SEHNR and CDR2 is FQNEAQ (reference sequence). The CDR3 is 15 residues long. The CDR3 DNA, read in part, is TGTGCCAGCAGCAATTCAGGGGGGATTAACACTGAA. As protein: CASSNSGGINTE. The full CDR3 is CASSNSGGINTEAFF. Variable domain in full (rest from reference TRBV7-9 and TRBJ1-1): DTGVSQNPRHKITKRGQNVTFRCDPISEHNRLYWYRQTLGQGPEFLTYFQNEAQLEKSRLLSDRFSAERPKGSFSTLEIQRTEQGDSAMYLCASSNSGGINTEAFFGQGTRLTVV.

CDR3 DNA (partial): TGTGCCAGTATCGGACAGGTGGGCTCCTACAATGAG. Translation gives CASIGQVGSYNE. The full CDR3 protein reads CASIGQVGSYNEQFF. The V gene is TRBV19, the J gene TRBJ2-1; 7 bases map to TRBD1. The missing CDR3 end, 3 residues past where the read stops, is filled in from the germline J gene. The germline gives CDR1 LNHDA, CDR2 SQIVND (reference sequence). The CDR3 sequence is 15 residues long. The junction had 6 bases not matched to a gene; V was cut back by 7 bases and J by 0 bases.

Worth noting for this clone: Sequence at one end of the junction differs from germline and may be a read error. The read ends 3 residues shy of where the CDR3 ends; the end is completed using the germline J gene. The rearrangement joins TRBV7-7 to TRBJ1-6, with unresolved D. This CDR3 is 13 amino acids long. Germline V gene sequence: CDR1 SSHAT, CDR2 FNYEAQ (reference sequence). The CDR3: CASSSGLSSPLHF. The CDR3 DNA, read in part, is TGTGCTAGCAGCTCCGGACTATCCTCACCC.

For this clone: A junction end diverges from the germline sequence, so it may reflect a read error. The CDR3 extends 3 residues past the end of the read, so its final part is completed from the germline J gene. The chain employs TRBV18 and TRBJ2-6; no clear D. The CDR3 is made up of 15 amino acids. Germline V lookup: CDR1 KGHSH, CDR2 LQKENI. The CDR3 region is CASSPAQSAANVLTF. CDR3 bases read: TGTGCCAGCTCACCAGCCCAGTCTGCGGCCAACGTC.

To note about this clone: The read comes to an end 3 residues before the CDR3 does, leaving the germline J gene to fill in the end. The rearrangement uses TRBV19 and TRBJ1-2; tentative D call: TRBD1 (5 bases). The V end was cut by 3 bases, the J end by 6 bases, with 11 bases between. The CDR3 covers 13 residues. Germline CDR1 LNHDA, CDR2 SQIVND (reference sequence). The CDR3 bases that were read are TGTGCCAGTAGTATTAATGAAGGGGATGGC. Encoded protein: CASSINEGDG. The entire CDR3 is CASSINEGDGYTF.

CDR3 DNA (partial): TGTGCCAGCAGTGTATGGGGACAGCCTTACGAG. This gives the protein CASSVWGQPYE. The full CDR3 is CASSVWGQPYEQYF. The chain joins TRBV2 to TRBJ2-7; TRBD1 aligns across 7 bases. The read falls 3 residues short of the CDR3 end, and the missing part is taken from the germline J gene. J was trimmed by 4 bases and V by 4 bases; bases with no gene match: 7. The CDR3 sequence is 14 residues long. Germline V gives CDR1 SNHLY, CDR2 FYNNEI. Combining the CDR3 with reference TRBV2 and TRBJ2-7 gives the whole variable domain EPEVTQTPSHQVTQMGQEVILRCVPISNHLYFYWYRQILGQKVEFLVSFYNNEISEKSEIFDDQFSVERPDGSNFTLKIRSTKLEDSAMYFCASSVWGQPYEQYFGPGTRLTVT.

With regard to this clone: The CDR3 extends 3 residues past the end of the read, so its final part is completed from the germline J gene. The chain carries TRBV7-2 and TRBJ2-1; weak D call: TRBD1 (6 bases). Trimming cost V 0 bases and J 0 bases, with 9 bases left between them. This CDR3 is built from 16 residues. Germline CDR1 SGHTA, CDR2 FQGNSA. CDR3: CASSLAAGVSYNEQFF. The part of the CDR3 DNA that was read is TGTGCCAGCAGCTTAGCAGCAGGGGTCTCCTACAATGAG. Supplemented by reference TRBV7-2 and TRBJ2-1, the full variable domain reads GAGVSQSPSNKVTEKGKDVELRCDPISGHTALYWYRQSLGQGLEFLIYFQGNSAPDKSGLPSDRFSAERTGGSVSTLTIQRTQQEDSAVYLCASSLAAGVSYNEQFFGPGTRLTVL.